There are many counts of the clone carrying this T cell receptor beta chain. The sample originates from a study of regulatory T cells in long-lasting Graves disease. Study background: For a period under 3 months, newly diagnosed Graves' patients had taken antithyroid drugs.

In building TCR beta libraries, iRepertoire HTBI primers were used together with Arm-PCR of CDR3 regions. TCRdb analysed the multiplex PCR reads with MiXCR anew, one entry per CDR3 protein. The table has 300,000 to 400,000 distinct CDR3 sequences, 16% seen once; the top ten hold 30%. The time point is: newly diagnosed GD, antithyroid drugs for less than 3 months. Extracted PBMC RNA gave rise to the TCR library. V lost 5 bases and J lost 3; bases outside the gene matches: 6. The V gene's germline CDR1 is MDHEN and CDR2 SYDVKM. The CDR3 runs to 15 residues. These data were also filed under a second study, of T cells in Graves' hyperthyroidism and ophthalmopathy.

The input for sequencing was peripheral blood mononuclear cells (PBMCs), taken at new diagnosis, from a patient treated with antithyroid drugs. This TCR came from a man aged 35-49 years with Graves disease. This chain links TRBV28 with TRBJ1-1; 10 bases line up with TRBD1. CDR3 sequence reads: CASSQGGTGDTEAFF. CDR3 in DNA: TGTGCCAGCAGTCAGGGAGGGACAGGGGACACTGAAGCTTTCTTT. The full variable domain, in which reference TRBV28 and TRBJ1-1 provide the parts outside the CDR3, is DVKVTQSSRYLVKRTGEKVFLECVQDMDHENMFWYRQDPGLGLRLIYFSYDVKMKEKGDIPEGYSVSREKKERFSLILESASTNQTSMYLCASSQGGTGDTEAFFGQGTRLTVV.